The clone carrying this TCR beta chain was seen only once. What it binds is unknown. The germline V gene encodes CDR1 MDHEN and CDR2 SYDVKM. Unmatched junction bases numbered 5, after V lost 10 bases and J lost 3 bases. The CDR3 runs to 12 residues. The source of the sample is a study of CD4 T cells in relation to SARS-CoV-2 and coronaviruses. Profiled with immunoSEQ multiplex PCR; TCRdb holds only in-frame clones, not every one. The data show 36,000 or so clones, about three quarters seen once. The sequence derives from an adult with COVID-19. The chain is built from TRBV28 and TRBJ1-2; 7 positions agree with TRBD1. Source material: memory CD4+ T cells from PBMCs, cultured in vitro. The CDR3 loop reads CAKPGQYYGYTF. The CDR3, as DNA: TGTGCCAAACCGGGACAGTACTATGGCTACACCTTC.